Listed here are 18 T cell receptor beta chains from one sample, sequenced in a study of low-dose radiotherapy and immunotherapy resistance in tumors. Primers used for first-strand cDNA, a TRAV- and TRBV-specific set, covered both alpha and beta chains. TCR amplification used 20 PCR cycles, a constant-region primer and a V-primer adapter. Via MiXCR, TCRdb re-called the reads, giving one row per CDR3 protein. The sample shows about 9,800 distinct CDR3 sequences, roughly 42% of them seen only once. Receptor source: a human donor with advanced metastatic prostate, ovarian, gallbladder or colorectal cancer (not recorded which). This table probably holds off-target reads from a library built for another chain.

CDR3 nucleotide sequence: TGTGCCAGCAGCTTAGGGGGGGATGAGCAGTTCTTC. Translated: CASSLGGDEQFF. V and J are TRBV7-6 and TRBJ2-1; tentatively, D is TRBD2 (6 bases). V lost 1 base and J 8 bases, leaving 6 bases between the germline ends. CDR3 size: 12 residues. Germline CDR1 SGHVS, CDR2 FNYEAQ.

The rearrangement joins TRBV12-3 or TRBV12-4 to TRBJ1-2, with a possible D match to TRBD1 (5 bases). V lost 1 base and J lost 4, with 16 bases in between. The CDR3 contains 16 residues. CDR3 DNA: TGTGCCAGCAGTTTAGGACAGAGCCTTCTTTCCTATGGCTACACCTTC. This translates into CASSLGQSLLSYGYTF.

This chain uses TRBV19 with TRBJ2-1; TRBD1 aligns across 9 bases. In germline, CDR1 is LNHDA, CDR2 SQIVND (reference sequence). The CDR3 is made up of 20 amino acids. The trim removed 3 bases at V and 2 bases at J, leaving 17 bases unmatched. The CDR3 here is CASSIGSGTGWTSTYNEQFF. DNA for the CDR3: TGTGCCAGTAGTATCGGTTCGGGGACAGGGTGGACGTCGACCTACAATGAGCAGTTCTTC.

This clonotype is deemed medium-sized. The DNA of the CDR3 is TGTGCCAGCAGCTCTGGCACTAGCGGGAGTCATACGCAGTATTTT. Translated, it gives CASSSGTSGSHTQYF. This rearrangement joins TRBV28 to TRBJ2-3; 11 bases line up with TRBD2. CDR1 and CDR2 (germline): MDHEN, SYDVKM. The CDR3 has 15 amino acids. With 6 bases clipped from V and 7 bases from J, the junction kept 9 bases outside the gene matches.

V is TRBV5-4 and J is TRBJ2-6; D may be TRBD1 (5 bases). This CDR3 is built from 16 residues. V lost 0 bases, J lost 3 bases, and 10 bases lay in between. Germline CDR1 and CDR2: SGHNT and YYREEE (reference sequence). CDR3 nucleotides: TGTGCCAGCAGCTTGGCCGCAGGGTATGGGGCCAACGTCCTGACTTTC. This encodes CASSLAAGYGANVLTF.

V usage is TRBV28 and J usage is TRBJ1-3, with no clear D. The CDR3 totals 13 residues. V lost 5 bases, J lost 0 bases, and 5 bases lay in between. Looked up from germline, CDR1 is MDHEN and CDR2 is SYDVKM. CDR3: CASSVTSGNTIYF. CDR3 in DNA: TGTGCCAGCAGTGTAACCTCTGGAAACACCATATATTTT. Using reference TRBV28 and TRBJ1-3 for the parts outside the CDR3, the full variable domain is DVKVTQSSRYLVKRTGEKVFLECVQDMDHENMFWYRQDPGLGLRLIYFSYDVKMKEKGDIPEGYSVSREKKERFSLILESASTNQTSMYLCASSVTSGNTIYFGEGSWLTVV.

Of note for this clonotype: Germline is not matched at one junction end, which may reflect a read error. V and J are TRBV5-3 and TRBJ1-5; perhaps TRBD1 as D (5 bases). TRBV5-3 is an open reading frame whose function is uncertain. CDR3 length: 14 amino acids. The CDR3 nucleotides are TGTGCCAGCAGCTGGGACGGTAGCAATCAGCCCCAGCATTTT. This translates into CASSWDGSNQPQHF.

Details on this clonotype: A read error may account for a junction end that differs from germline. The CDR3 DNA follows: TGTGTCAGCAGCATAACACCGGGACAGTCCTACGAGCAGTACTTC. Translated, it gives CVSSITPGQSYEQYF. This sequence joins TRBV9 and TRBJ2-7, with 7 bases aligning to TRBD1. The CDR3 is 15 residues long. Germline values: CDR1 SGDLS, CDR2 YYNGEE.

This sequence joins TRBV28 and TRBJ1-1, with D perhaps matching TRBD1 (6 bases). The germline gives CDR1 MDHEN, CDR2 SYDVKM. The CDR3 has 14 amino acids. Trimming pared 2 bases from V and 5 bases from J, leaving 12 bases between. CDR3 sequence (DNA): TGTGCCAGCAGTTTAACAGCGAGGGGGACTGAAGCTTTCTTT. Translated: CASSLTARGTEAFF.

Notes on this clonotype: A much larger clone lies one base from this, so it may be a read error. This chain uses TRBV6-2 or TRBV6-3 with TRBJ2-4; D gene ambiguous. CDR1 is MNHEY and CDR2 is SVGEGT in the germline V gene. The CDR3 contains 15 residues. V was cut by 5 bases and J by 0 bases, with 11 bases left in between. The CDR3 spells CASSGEKLAKNIQYF. In nucleotides, the CDR3 is TGTGCCAGCAGTGGCGAGAAACTAGCCAAAAACATTCAGTACTTC.

This clonotype was counted a few times. V and J are TRBV12-3 or TRBV12-4 and TRBJ1-2; D is ambiguous. There are 19 residues in the CDR3. Trimming shortened V by 7 bases and J by 5 bases, and 32 bases separated the two germline ends. The CDR3 DNA reads TGTGCCAGCACCAATTACCGGGTCAGCTCTCCGAGAGGCCTATATGGCTACACCTTC. It encodes CASTNYRVSSPRGLYGYTF.

The gene calls are TRBV11-2 and TRBJ2-2; weak D call: TRBD2 (5 bases). With 3 bases removed from V and 0 bases from J, the gap between germline ends came to 14 bases. Looked up from germline, CDR1 is SGHAT and CDR2 is FQNNGV. This CDR3 contains 17 residues. CDR3 nucleotides: TGTGCCAGCAGCTTCTTACTAGGGCCCGCGAACACCGGGGAGCTGTTTTTT. It is translated as CASSFLLGPANTGELFF.

The rearrangement joins TRBV2 to TRBJ2-7, with TRBD2 as a possible D gene (5 bases). The CDR3 runs 12 residues. Germline V gene sequence: CDR1 SNHLY, CDR2 FYNNEI. With 7 bases removed from V and 7 bases from J, the gap between germline ends came to 14 bases. The CDR3: CASTEYQREQYF. The DNA for the CDR3 is TGTGCCAGCACTGAGTACCAGCGGGAGCAGTACTTC.

V usage is TRBV5-1 and J usage is TRBJ2-5; D is undetermined. The CDR3 extends over 17 amino acids. The germline V gene encodes CDR1 SGHRS and CDR2 YFSETQ. With 0 bases removed from V and 2 bases from J, the gap between germline ends came to 17 bases. The CDR3 protein is CASSLVLLEYSQETQYF. The CDR3 DNA follows: TGCGCCAGCAGCTTGGTTCTGCTGGAATACTCGCAAGAGACCCAGTACTTC.

This clonotype was counted between two and nine times. The rearrangement links TRBV5-1 to TRBJ1-1; 8 nucleotides line up with TRBD1. Losses at the gene ends were 4 bases for V and 8 bases for J; bases not matched to a gene: 4. This CDR3 has 12 residues. The germline V gene encodes CDR1 SGHRS and CDR2 YFSETQ. In nucleotides, the CDR3 is TGCGCCAGCAGCACCGACAGGGGAGAAGCTTTCTTT. It translates to CASSTDRGEAFF.

The CDR3 DNA sequence: TGTGCCAGCTCACGAACTGAGAACACTGAAGCTTTCTTT. Protein sequence: CASSRTENTEAFF. The rearrangement links TRBV18 to TRBJ1-1; D unclear. Germline V gives CDR1 KGHSH, CDR2 LQKENI. Trimming shortened V by 4 bases and J by 1 base, and 7 bases separated the two germline ends. The CDR3 spans 13 residues.

V is TRBV28 and J is TRBJ1-2, with D perhaps matching TRBD1 (5 bases). The CDR3 length is 15 residues. Between the trimmed V and J ends, which lost 4 bases and 7 bases, there was a span of 19 bases. Germline lookup yields CDR1 MDHEN and CDR2 SYDVKM. CDR3 in amino acids: CASSSITTGVTGYTF. CDR3 nucleotides: TGTGCCAGCAGTTCGATTACGACGGGGGTGACTGGCTACACCTTC.

V and J are TRBV5-1 and TRBJ2-7, with TRBD1 as a possible D gene (6 bases). Deletions cut 4 bases from V and 7 bases from J, with 15 bases between. The CDR3 loop spans 13 amino acids. Looked up from germline, CDR1 is SGHRS and CDR2 is YFSETQ. The CDR3 loop reads CASSLGTMREQYF. For the CDR3, the DNA is TGCGCCAGCAGCCTCGGGACAATGCGAGAGCAGTACTTC.